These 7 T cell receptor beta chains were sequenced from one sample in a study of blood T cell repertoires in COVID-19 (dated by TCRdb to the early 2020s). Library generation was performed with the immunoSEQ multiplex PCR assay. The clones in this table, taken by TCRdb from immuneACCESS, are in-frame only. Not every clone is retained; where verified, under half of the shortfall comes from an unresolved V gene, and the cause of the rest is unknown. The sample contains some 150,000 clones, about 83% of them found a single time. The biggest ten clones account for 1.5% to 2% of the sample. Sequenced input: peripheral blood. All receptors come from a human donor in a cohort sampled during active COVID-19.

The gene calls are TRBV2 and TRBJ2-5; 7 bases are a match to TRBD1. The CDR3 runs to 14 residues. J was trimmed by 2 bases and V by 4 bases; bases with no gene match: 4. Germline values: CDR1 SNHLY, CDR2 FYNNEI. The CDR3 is CASSGQGAQETQYF. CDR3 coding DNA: TGTGCCAGCAGTGGACAGGGAGCTCAAGAGACCCAGTACTTC.

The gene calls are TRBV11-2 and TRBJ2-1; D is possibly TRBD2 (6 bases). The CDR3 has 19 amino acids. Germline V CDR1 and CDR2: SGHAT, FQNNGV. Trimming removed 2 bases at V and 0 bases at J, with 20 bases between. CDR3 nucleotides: TGTGCCAGCAGCTTAAGGCTGCCAGGCGCGGGGAGCTCCTACAATGAGCAGTTCTTC. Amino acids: CASSLRLPGAGSSYNEQFF. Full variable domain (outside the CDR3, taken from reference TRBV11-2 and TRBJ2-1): EAGVAQSPRYKIIEKRQSVAFWCNPISGHATLYWYQQILGQGPKLLIQFQNNGVVDDSQLPKDRFSAERLKGVDSTLKIQPAKLEDSAVYLCASSLRLPGAGSSYNEQFFGPGTRLTVL.

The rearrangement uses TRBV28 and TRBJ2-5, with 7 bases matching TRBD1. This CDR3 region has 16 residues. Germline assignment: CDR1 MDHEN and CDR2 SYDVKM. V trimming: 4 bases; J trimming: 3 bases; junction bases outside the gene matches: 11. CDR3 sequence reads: CASSSLGGRPEETQYF. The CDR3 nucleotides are TGTGCCAGCAGTTCTCTAGGGGGCCGGCCTGAAGAGACCCAGTACTTC. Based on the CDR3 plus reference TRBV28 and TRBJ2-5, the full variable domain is DVKVTQSSRYLVKRTGEKVFLECVQDMDHENMFWYRQDPGLGLRLIYFSYDVKMKEKGDIPEGYSVSREKKERFSLILESASTNQTSMYLCASSSLGGRPEETQYFGPGTRLLVL.

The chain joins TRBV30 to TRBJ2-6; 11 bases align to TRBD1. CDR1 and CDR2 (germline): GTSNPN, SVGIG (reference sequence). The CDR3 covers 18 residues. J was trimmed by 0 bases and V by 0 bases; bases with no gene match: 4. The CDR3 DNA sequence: TGTGCCTGGAGTGTATCGGGACAGGGGGTCTCTGGGGCCAACGTCCTGACTTTC. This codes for CAWSVSGQGVSGANVLTF.

The CDR3 loop is CASSEAVLTAYEQYF. The CDR3 region has the DNA TGTGCCAGCAGTGAAGCCGTCTTAACAGCTTACGAGCAGTACTTC. The chain employs TRBV2 and TRBJ2-7, with unresolved D. Germline CDR1 and CDR2: SNHLY and FYNNEI. The CDR3 totals 15 residues. The V end lost 0 bases, the J end lost 4 bases, and 13 bases lay between the germline ends. Using reference TRBV2 and TRBJ2-7 for the parts outside the CDR3, the full variable domain is EPEVTQTPSHQVTQMGQEVILRCVPISNHLYFYWYRQILGQKVEFLVSFYNNEISEKSEIFDDQFSVERPDGSNFTLKIRSTKLEDSAMYFCASSEAVLTAYEQYFGPGTRLTVT.

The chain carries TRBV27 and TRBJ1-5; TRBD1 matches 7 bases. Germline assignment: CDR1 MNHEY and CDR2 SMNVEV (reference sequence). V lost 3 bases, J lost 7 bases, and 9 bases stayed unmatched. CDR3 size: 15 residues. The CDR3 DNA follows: TGTGCCAGCAGTTTGACCCCCGGGACAGCCCAGCCCCAGCATTTT. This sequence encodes CASSLTPGTAQPQHF.

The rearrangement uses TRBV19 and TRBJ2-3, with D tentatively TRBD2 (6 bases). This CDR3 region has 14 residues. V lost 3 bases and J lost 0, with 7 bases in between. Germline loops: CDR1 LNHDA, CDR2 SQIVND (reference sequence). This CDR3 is CASSMGGSTDTQYF. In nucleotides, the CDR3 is TGTGCCAGTAGTATGGGGGGTAGCACAGATACGCAGTATTTT.